This is a list of T cell receptor beta chains from one sample in a study. TCRdb itself ran the 5' RACE reads through MiXCR, one entry per CDR3 protein. This table holds tens of thousands of distinct CDR3 sequences, 28% found once. Sequencing was performed on tumor-infiltrating memory CD4+ T cells sorted from the breast tumor. These receptors were taken from a female donor with breast cancer. Both conserved end residues are part of each CDR3. A D gene is named only where the DNA matches it firmly. A clone size is listed for some rows: how often the clone was seen (once, few, many), or a class if it is expanded.

V	J	size	D	CDR3	DNA
TRBV29-1	TRBJ1-2	few	.	CSVGNREYGYTF	TGCAGCGTTGGGAACAGGGAATATGGCTACACCTTC
TRBV9	TRBJ1-1	.	.	CASAVGRTDNTEAFF	TGTGCCAGCGCAGTCGGGCGGACGGACAACACTGAAGCTTTCTTT
TRBV6-1	TRBJ2-5	.	.	CASSDNRVGVETQYF	TGTGCCAGCAGTGATAACAGGGTGGGTGTGGAGACCCAGTACTTC
TRBV24-1	TRBJ1-2	.	.	CATSDSGVGYTF	TGTGCCACCAGTGATTCGGGGGTAGGCTACACCTTC
TRBV6-1	TRBJ1-1	.	.	CASSERGGRGEAFF	TGTGCCAGCAGTGAAAGGGGGGGCAGAGGTGAAGCTTTCTTT
TRBV7-9	TRBJ2-4	few	.	CASSSNGGALAKNIQYF	TGTGCCAGCAGCTCTAACGGGGGCGCACTAGCCAAAAACATTCAGTACTTC
TRBV7-9	TRBJ2-7	few	.	CASSIAGIPEQYF	TGTGCCAGCAGCATCGCAGGAATCCCCGAGCAGTACTTC
TRBV5-5	TRBJ2-7	.	TRBD1	CASSSSKSGQGRYEQYF	TGTGCCAGCAGCTCGAGCAAATCGGGACAGGGGCGGTACGAGCAGTACTTC
TRBV5-4	TRBJ2-5	few	TRBD1	CASKLDRGRGETQYF	TGTGCCAGCAAACTGGACAGGGGGAGAGGAGAGACCCAGTACTTC
TRBV5-1	TRBJ1-3	.	TRBD1	CASGLSPGQGMDF	TGCGCCAGCGGCTTGTCCCCGGGACAGGGGATGGATTTT
TRBV20-1	TRBJ1-1	.	.	CSALRTAAEAFF	TGCAGTGCGCTTCGGACAGCCGCTGAAGCTTTCTTT
TRBV5-5	TRBJ2-1	few	TRBD1	CASQVQGSNEQFF	TGTGCCAGCCAGGTACAGGGGAGCAATGAGCAGTTCTTC
TRBV5-1	TRBJ1-4	few	.	CASSSRGGGEKLFF	TGCGCCAGCAGCTCCCGGGGTGGAGGTGAAAAACTGTTTTTT
TRBV6-2/TRBV6-3	TRBJ1-1	.	.	CASSHRQRNTEAFF	TGTGCCAGCAGTCATCGACAGAGGAACACTGAAGCTTTCTTT
TRBV6-6	TRBJ1-6	.	.	CASSYLSTENSPLHF	TGTGCCAGCAGTTATCTGAGTACGGAGAATTCACCCCTCCACTTT
TRBV7-2	TRBJ2-5	few	TRBD2	CASSSRTSGGSETQYF	TGTGCCAGCAGCTCCCGGACTAGCGGGGGATCCGAGACCCAGTACTTC
TRBV6-5	TRBJ2-2	.	.	CATKKPSNTGELFF	TGTGCCACCAAGAAGCCTTCGAACACCGGGGAGCTGTTTTTT
TRBV27	TRBJ2-5	once	TRBD2	CASSSSGGWEATQYF	TGTGCCAGCAGTTCTAGCGGGGGGTGGGAAGCGACCCAGTACTTC
TRBV7-2	TRBJ2-1	.	.	CASSLVGWEQFF	TGTGCCAGCAGCTTAGTAGGCTGGGAGCAGTTCTTC
TRBV15	TRBJ2-5	.	.	CATSRDRGDVGETQYF	TGTGCCACCAGCAGAGATCGAGGGGACGTCGGCGAGACCCAGTACTTC
TRBV4-1	TRBJ2-7	.	.	CASSQGRTSGDYEQYF	TGCGCCAGCAGCCAAGGGAGAACTAGTGGGGACTACGAGCAGTACTTC
TRBV6-1	TRBJ2-1	.	TRBD2	CASSEDLAGDNEQFF	TGTGCCAGCAGTGAAGACCTAGCGGGGGACAATGAGCAGTTCTTC
TRBV10-3	TRBJ2-2	few	.	CAIRPGRGNTGELFF	TGTGCCATCAGACCGGGACGGGGGAACACCGGGGAGCTGTTTTTT
TRBV6-1	TRBJ1-1	few	.	CASSDVGASQNTEAFF	TGTGCCAGCAGTGACGTAGGGGCCTCCCAGAACACTGAAGCTTTCTTT
TRBV18	TRBJ1-6	few	.	CASSPGEAGKNSPLHF	TGTGCCAGCTCACCAGGTGAGGCAGGGAAGAATTCACCCCTCCACTTT
TRBV24-1	TRBJ1-1	once	TRBD1	CATSGLMNRGSAEAFF	TGTGCCACCAGTGGGTTAATGAACAGGGGTAGTGCTGAAGCTTTCTTT
TRBV2	TRBJ1-5	.	TRBD1	CASRGGTGNYPQHF	TGTGCCAGCAGGGGAGGGACAGGGAATTATCCCCAGCATTTT
TRBV7-2	TRBJ2-3	few	.	CASSLDFGSTDTQYF	TGTGCCAGCAGCTTAGATTTTGGGAGCACAGATACGCAGTATTTT
TRBV7-9	TRBJ2-3	.	TRBD2	CASSPGLASTDTLYF	TGTGCCAGCAGCCCGGGACTAGCATCAACAGATACGCTGTATTTT
TRBV7-2	TRBJ1-5	.	TRBD1	CASSLTGGASNQPQHF	TGTGCCAGCAGCTTGACAGGGGGCGCGTCCAATCAGCCCCAGCATTTT
TRBV7-9	TRBJ1-1	few	.	CASTLYETLEAFF	TGTGCCAGCACCTTGTATGAGACACTGGAAGCTTTCTTT
TRBV20-1	TRBJ2-1	.	TRBD2	CSAREAGGNNEQFF	TGCAGTGCTAGAGAAGCGGGAGGAAACAATGAGCAGTTCTTC
TRBV9	TRBJ1-6	many	.	CASSATNSPLHF	TGTGCCAGCAGCGCCACGAATTCACCCCTCCACTTT
TRBV19	TRBJ1-1	.	.	CTSSMSIGPEAFF	TGTACCAGTAGTATGAGCATAGGCCCTGAAGCTTTCTTT
TRBV7-9	TRBJ2-1	few	.	CASSRFPGQRGENEQFF	TGTGCCAGCAGCAGATTCCCGGGTCAAAGGGGGGAAAATGAGCAGTTCTTC
TRBV7-3	TRBJ2-7	.	.	CASSLKAPRTDRYEQYF	TGTGCCAGCAGCTTAAAGGCGCCCCGGACAGACCGCTACGAGCAGTACTTC
TRBV27	TRBJ2-3	.	TRBD2	CASSLSSGRLNTQYF	TGTGCCAGCAGTTTATCTAGCGGGAGATTAAATACGCAGTATTTT
TRBV12-3/TRBV12-4	TRBJ1-3	.	.	CASSPRVNSGNTIYF	TGTGCCAGCAGTCCCAGGGTTAACTCTGGAAACACCATATATTTT
TRBV6-6	TRBJ2-1	.	.	CASRFGGTSYNEQFF	TGTGCCAGCAGATTTGGGGGTACGTCCTACAATGAGCAGTTCTTC
TRBV29-1	TRBJ2-3	.	TRBD2	CSVSFSGSTDTQCF	TGCAGCGTTTCCTTTAGCGGGAGCACAGATACGCAGTGTTTT
TRBV20-1	TRBJ1-2	few	.	CSARRGAGGYTF	TGCAGTGCTAGAAGGGGCGCGGGTGGCTACACCTTC